This TCR beta chain was identified in a study of T cells expressing NK-cell markers. Study-wide context: Researchers got TCR beta repertoires out of sorted CD3+CD56+NKG2C+, CD3+CD56+NKG2C- and CD3+CD56-NKG2C+ T cells. One of eight sequenced donors was HCMV-seronegative; the other seven were seropositive.

The authors made TCR beta cDNA libraries by 5'RACE template switching. This switching added a universal primer site and UMIs. With the 5' RACE reads reprocessed, TCRdb shows one record per CDR3 protein and no DNA. The sample holds about 150,000 distinct CDR3 sequences. Germline lookup yields CDR1 MNHEY and CDR2 SVGAGI. The length of the CDR3 is 12 residues. The sequenced sample consisted of blood T cells: a sorted CD56 or NKG2C T cell subset, CD4+ or CD8+ T cells, or bulk PBMC T cells (not recorded which). This TCR was recovered from a woman aged 45-65 years in good health. This chain joins TRBV6-5 and TRBJ1-1. CDR3 in amino acids: CASVGPNTEAFF.